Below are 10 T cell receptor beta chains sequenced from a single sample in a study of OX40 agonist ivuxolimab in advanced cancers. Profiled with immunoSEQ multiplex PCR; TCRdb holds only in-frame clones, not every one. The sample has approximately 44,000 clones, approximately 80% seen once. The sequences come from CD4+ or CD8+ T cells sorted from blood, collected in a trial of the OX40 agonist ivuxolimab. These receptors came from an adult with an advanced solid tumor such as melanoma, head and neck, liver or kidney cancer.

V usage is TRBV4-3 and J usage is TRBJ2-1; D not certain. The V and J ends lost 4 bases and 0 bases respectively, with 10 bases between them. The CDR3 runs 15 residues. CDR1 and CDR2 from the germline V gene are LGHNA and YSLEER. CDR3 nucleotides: TGCGCCAGCAGCCTCACGCGGACCTCCTACAATGAGCAGTTCTTC. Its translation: CASSLTRTSYNEQFF.

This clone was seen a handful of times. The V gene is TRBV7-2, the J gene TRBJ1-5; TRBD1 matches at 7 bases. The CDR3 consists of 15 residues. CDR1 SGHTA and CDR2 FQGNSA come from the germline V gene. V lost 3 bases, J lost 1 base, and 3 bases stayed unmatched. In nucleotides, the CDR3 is TGTGCCAGCAGCTTTACAGGGGTAAGCAATCAGCCCCAGCATTTT. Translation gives CASSFTGVSNQPQHF.

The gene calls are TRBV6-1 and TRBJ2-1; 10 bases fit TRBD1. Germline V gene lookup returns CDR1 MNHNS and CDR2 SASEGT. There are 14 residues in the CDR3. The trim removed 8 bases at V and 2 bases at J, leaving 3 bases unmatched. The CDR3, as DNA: TGTGCCAGCGGGGGGACAGGGGCCTACAATGAGCAGTTCTTC. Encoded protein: CASGGTGAYNEQFF.

In DNA, the CDR3 is TGTGCCAGCAGCTTACGATCGGAGGAGACCCAGTACTTC. It is translated as CASSLRSEETQYF. The gene calls are TRBV7-8 and TRBJ2-5; D unclear. The CDR3 is 13 residues long. V lost 2 bases and J 5 bases, leaving 9 bases between the germline ends. CDR1 and CDR2 (germline): SGHVS, FQNEAQ.

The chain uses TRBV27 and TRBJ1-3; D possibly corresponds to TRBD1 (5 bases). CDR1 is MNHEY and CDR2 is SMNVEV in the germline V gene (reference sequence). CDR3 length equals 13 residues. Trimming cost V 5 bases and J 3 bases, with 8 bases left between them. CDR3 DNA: TGTGCCAGCAGTCCTAGGGGTGGAAACACCATATATTTT. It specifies CASSPRGGNTIYF.

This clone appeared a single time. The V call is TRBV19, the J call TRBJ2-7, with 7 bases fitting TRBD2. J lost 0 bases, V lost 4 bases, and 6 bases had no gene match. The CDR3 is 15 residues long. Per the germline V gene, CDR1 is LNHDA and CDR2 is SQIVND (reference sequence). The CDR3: CASSRVLAVSYEQYF. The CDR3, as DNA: TGTGCCAGTAGTAGGGTTCTAGCGGTCTCCTACGAGCAGTACTTC.

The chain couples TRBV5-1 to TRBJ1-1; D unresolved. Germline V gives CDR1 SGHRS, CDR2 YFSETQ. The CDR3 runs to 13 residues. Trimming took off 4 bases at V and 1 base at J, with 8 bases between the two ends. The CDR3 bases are TGCGCCAGCAGCCTGACGGAGAACACTGAAGCTTTCTTT. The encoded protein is CASSLTENTEAFF.

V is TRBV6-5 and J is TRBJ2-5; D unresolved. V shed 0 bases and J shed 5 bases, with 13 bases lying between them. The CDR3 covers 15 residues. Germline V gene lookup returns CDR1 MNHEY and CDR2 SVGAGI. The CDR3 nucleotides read TGTGCCAGCAGTTACTCGGACGGTGCGGTGGAGACCCAGTACTTC. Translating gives CASSYSDGAVETQYF.

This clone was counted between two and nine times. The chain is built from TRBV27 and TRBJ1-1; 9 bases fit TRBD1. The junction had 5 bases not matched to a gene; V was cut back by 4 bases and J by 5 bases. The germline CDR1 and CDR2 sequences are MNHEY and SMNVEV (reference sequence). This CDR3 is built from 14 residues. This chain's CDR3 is CASSWGQGRTEAFF. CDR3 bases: TGTGCCAGCAGTTGGGGACAGGGAAGAACTGAAGCTTTCTTT.

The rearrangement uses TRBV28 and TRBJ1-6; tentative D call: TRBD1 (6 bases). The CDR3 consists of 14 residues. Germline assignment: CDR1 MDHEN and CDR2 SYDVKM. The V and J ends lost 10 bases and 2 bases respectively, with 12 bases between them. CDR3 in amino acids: CATVRDTYNSPLHF. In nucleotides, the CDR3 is TGTGCCACCGTGCGGGACACCTATAATTCACCCCTCCACTTT.